The subject of this entry is one T cell receptor (beta chain). Its antigen is not identified. Everyone who donated was a Caucasian adult who lived in Nashville, Tennessee. This sample is part of a study of shared clonotypes between healthy human individuals. Deep was the level used in running the assay. Genomic DNA belonging to each subset was distributed in equal measure over several immunoSEQ plates. TCRdb's table, derived via immunoSEQ multiplex PCR, lists solely in-frame clones and lacks some. There are a few hundred thousand clones in the sample; roughly four fifths occur only once, and 12% lies in the top ten. Study-wide results and limits: Only a few donors were included, so the genetic and exposure-history diversity represented was limited.

Sample: PBMCs. The clonotype was recovered from a woman in her forties in good health. Some clones in this sample may be carry-over from other donors' samples.

CDR3 protein: CASRASGREGQYF. In DNA, the CDR3 is TGTGCCAGCAGGGCGAGCGGGAGGGAGGGGCAGTACTTC. The chain combines TRBV28 with TRBJ2-7; 10 nucleotides match TRBD2. The CDR3 length is 13 residues. Trimming at V came to 6 bases and at J to 9 bases, leaving 8 bases not matched to a gene. Germline CDR1 reads MDHEN; CDR2 reads SYDVKM.